Listed below are T cell receptor beta chains from one sample, sequenced in a study of blood T cell repertoires in COVID-19. Only in-frame clones appear in the TCRdb table, and some are missing; sequencing was by immunoSEQ multiplex PCR. In the table there are approximately 77,000 clones, less than 85% of which are singletons. Sequenced: peripheral blood. The receptors were sampled from a man aged 65 to 85 with active or convalescent COVID-19. Each CDR3 is given with its conserved first and last residue. The D gene is left open where the match is weak. The listing skips clone size in some rows; elsewhere it reads once, few, many or a size class.

D | J | size | V | DNA | CDR3
. | TRBJ2-3 | once | TRBV7-9 | TGTGCCAGCAGCTTAGCTCGGGATACGCAGTATTTT | CASSLARDTQYF
. | TRBJ1-1 | . | TRBV18 | TGTGCCAGCTCAGGGGGGGCCTCTATGAACACTGAAGCTTTCTTT | CASSGGASMNTEAFF
TRBD1 | TRBJ1-6 | . | TRBV2 | TGTGCCAGCAGTCCGAGGACAGGGATTCGTAGTTCACCCCTCCACTTT | CASSPRTGIRSSPLHF
. | TRBJ2-7 | . | TRBV5-1 | TGCGCCAGCCGAGATCCGTCGGGGAAGTCTGGCGAGCAGTACTTC | CASRDPSGKSGEQYF
. | TRBJ1-3 | . | TRBV6-2/TRBV6-3 | TGTGCCAGCAGTTACTCTCGTCTCTCTGGAAACACCATATATTTT | CASSYSRLSGNTIYF
. | TRBJ2-3 | . | TRBV19 | TGTGCCAGTAGTATAGTTCCGACAGATACGCAGTATTTT | CASSIVPTDTQYF
TRBD1 | TRBJ2-7 | . | TRBV6-5 | TGTGCCAGCACTCTAAAAGGACAGGGTGGTCACGAGCAGTACTTC | CASTLKGQGGHEQYF
. | TRBJ2-1 | . | TRBV2 | TGTGCCAGCAGGGAATTCCCCAACTACAATGAGCAGTTCTTC | CASREFPNYNEQFF
. | TRBJ1-6 | . | TRBV5-1 | TGCGCCAGCAGCTTGTCAGGGCTCGGCAATTCACCCCTCCACTTT | CASSLSGLGNSPLHF
TRBD1 | TRBJ2-7 | once | TRBV7-9 | TGTGCCAGCAGCTTTTACAGGGGGCGCTCCGAGCAGTACTTC | CASSFYRGRSEQYF
TRBD2 | TRBJ2-5 | . | TRBV6-1 | TGTGCCAGCAGTGGCGGTGGAGCGGGGGGGTGGGCCCAGTACTTC | CASSGGGAGGWAQYF
TRBD1 | TRBJ2-7 | . | TRBV2 | TGTGCCAGCAGAATGGGACAGACCTACGAGCAGTACTTC | CASRMGQTYEQYF
. | TRBJ2-7 | . | TRBV6-5 | TGTGCCAGCTATCCCGGGACACGCTACGAGCAGTACTTC | CASYPGTRYEQYF
TRBD1 | TRBJ2-1 | . | TRBV5-4 | TGTGCCAGCAGCTTGAGGGGACAGAGTAGTGAGCAGTTCTTC | CASSLRGQSSEQFF
. | TRBJ1-2 | . | TRBV5-4 | TGTGCCAGCAGCTTGGAAGGGGGTACTTATGGCTACACCTTC | CASSLEGGTYGYTF
. | TRBJ1-1 | few | TRBV19 | TGTGCCAGTAAGGGGGTGGACTTTTTCACTGAAGCTTTCTTT | CASKGVDFFTEAFF
. | TRBJ1-1 | . | TRBV5-4 | TGTGCCAGCAGCTTGGGGCCAGTTGCTTTCTTT | CASSLGPVAFF
TRBD2 | TRBJ2-3 | . | TRBV5-1 | TGCGCCAGCAAGGTAACCGGGGGGACAGATACGCAGTATTTT | CASKVTGGTDTQYF
. | TRBJ2-5 | . | TRBV5-6 | TGTGCCAGCAGCTTCACCTTCCGCGGGATGGAGACCCAGTACTTC | CASSFTFRGMETQYF
. | TRBJ1-5 | . | TRBV20-1 | TGCAGTGCTAGTAGCACAGATAGCAATCAGCCCCAGCATTTT | CSASSTDSNQPQHF
. | TRBJ1-2 | . | TRBV5-1 | TGCGCCAGCAGCTTCGGTCGGGAGAATGGTGGCTACACCTTC | CASSFGRENGGYTF
. | TRBJ1-5 | few | TRBV30 | TGTGCCTGGACAGGTAGACAGCCCCAGCATTTT | CAWTGRQPQHF
TRBD1 | TRBJ1-1 | . | TRBV4-1 | TGCGCCAGCAGCCAAGAACAGGGGGTGTGGGCTTTCTTT | CASSQEQGVWAFF
TRBD1 | TRBJ2-1 | . | TRBV5-4 | TGTGCCAGCAGCGGGGGACAGGGTAGTGAGCAGTTCTTC | CASSGGQGSEQFF
. | TRBJ2-2 | . | TRBV4-1 | TGCGCCAGCAGCCAAGATCGTTCCACCGGGGAGCTGTTTTTT | CASSQDRSTGELFF
. | TRBJ1-5 | . | TRBV30 | TGTGCCTGGAGTGTCGAGGAGAGTCAGCCCCAGCATTTT | CAWSVEESQPQHF
. | TRBJ2-5 | . | TRBV2 | TGTGCCAGCAAAGAAAGACAGGAAGAGACCCAGTACTTC | CASKERQEETQYF
TRBD1 | TRBJ2-1 | . | TRBV6-5 | TGTGCCAGCAGTAACAGGGGATATGAGCAGTTCTTC | CASSNRGYEQFF
. | TRBJ1-1 | . | TRBV6-5 | TGTGCCAGCAGTTTTGGGGCTGGGGACACTGAAGCTTTCTTT | CASSFGAGDTEAFF
TRBD1 | TRBJ1-1 | . | TRBV5-6 | TGTGCCAGCACCTATCGGACAGGTACTAGGACTGAAGCTTTCTTT | CASTYRTGTRTEAFF
. | TRBJ1-2 | . | TRBV14 | TGTGCCAGCAGCCAAGATAGCTGGGTCGGCTCTACCTTC | CASSQDSWVGSTF
. | TRBJ1-3 | . | TRBV5-1 | TGCGCCAGCAGCTTGTTTGCCAGTGAAACTGGAAACACCATATATTTT | CASSLFASETGNTIYF
TRBD1 | TRBJ1-5 | . | TRBV2 | TGTGCCAGCAACTTGGGACAGACTAGCAATCAGCCCCAGCATTTT | CASNLGQTSNQPQHF
TRBD2 | TRBJ2-7 | few | TRBV2 | TGTGCCAGCACTGGCGGCCTAGCGGGGGGCTGGCAGTACTTC | CASTGGLAGGWQYF
. | TRBJ1-6 | . | TRBV2 | TGTGCCAGCAGTGAAGCGGGGCAGGGCCTTCAAAATTCACCCCTCCACTTT | CASSEAGQGLQNSPLHF
. | TRBJ2-3 | . | TRBV3-1/TRBV3-2 | TGTGCCAGCAGCCAAGTGGTTGGCCCTTCAGCGCAGTATTTT | CASSQVVGPSAQYF
. | TRBJ2-2 | . | TRBV10-1 | TGCGCCAGCCCGGGACAACAGCGCACCGGGGAGCTGTTTTTT | CASPGQQRTGELFF
. | TRBJ2-1 | . | TRBV19 | TGTGCCAGTAGTATAGAAAGACATGTCGGCAATGAGCAGTTCTTC | CASSIERHVGNEQFF
. | TRBJ1-6 | . | TRBV2 | TGTGCCAGCAACCTAGAGAGGACACCCCTCCACTTT | CASNLERTPLHF
. | TRBJ2-5 | . | TRBV7-6 | TGTGCCAGCAGCCCGGGGGTGCAAGAGACCCAGTACTTC | CASSPGVQETQYF
. | TRBJ1-5 | . | TRBV6-5 | TGTGCTACCGGTGTCAGGGGCAGCAGGCAGCCCCAGCATTTT | CATGVRGSRQPQHF
TRBD2 | TRBJ2-5 | few | TRBV3-1/TRBV3-2 | TGTGCCAGCAGCCAGGGACTAGCGGGGGGTCGAGAGACCCAGTACTTC | CASSQGLAGGRETQYF
. | TRBJ1-5 | few | TRBV25-1 | TGTGCCAGCAGCGTCCGGGGTCAGCCCCAGCATTTT | CASSVRGQPQHF